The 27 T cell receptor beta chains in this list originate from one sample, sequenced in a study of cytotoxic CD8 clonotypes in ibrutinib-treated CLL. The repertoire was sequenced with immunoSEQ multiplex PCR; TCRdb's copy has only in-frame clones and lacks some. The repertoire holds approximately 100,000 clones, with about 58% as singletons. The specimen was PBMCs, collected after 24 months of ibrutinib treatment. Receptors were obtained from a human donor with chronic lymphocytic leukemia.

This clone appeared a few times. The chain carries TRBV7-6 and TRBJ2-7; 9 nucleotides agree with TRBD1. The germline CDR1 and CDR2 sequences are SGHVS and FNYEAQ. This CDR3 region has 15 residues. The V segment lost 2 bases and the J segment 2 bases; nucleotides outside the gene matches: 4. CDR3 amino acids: CASSLMGQGAYEQYF. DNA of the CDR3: TGTGCCAGCAGCTTAATGGGACAGGGAGCCTACGAGCAGTACTTC.

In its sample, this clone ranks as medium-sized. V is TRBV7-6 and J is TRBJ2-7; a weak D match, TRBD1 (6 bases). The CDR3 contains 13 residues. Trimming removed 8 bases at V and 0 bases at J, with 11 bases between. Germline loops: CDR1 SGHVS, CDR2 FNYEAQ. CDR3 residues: CASGTRSSYEQYF. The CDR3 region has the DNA TGTGCCAGCGGGACACGGTCCTCCTACGAGCAGTACTTC.

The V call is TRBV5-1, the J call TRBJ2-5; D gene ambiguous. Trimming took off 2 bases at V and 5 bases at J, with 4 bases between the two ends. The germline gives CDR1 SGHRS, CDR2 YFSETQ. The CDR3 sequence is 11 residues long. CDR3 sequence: CASSLSETQYF. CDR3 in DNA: TGCGCCAGCAGCTTATCCGAGACCCAGTACTTC.

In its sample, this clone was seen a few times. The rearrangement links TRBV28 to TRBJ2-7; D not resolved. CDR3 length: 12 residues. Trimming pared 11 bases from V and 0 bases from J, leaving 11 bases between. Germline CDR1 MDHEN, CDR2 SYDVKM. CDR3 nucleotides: TGTGCCGTAGGTCAGACCTCCTACGAGCAGTACTTC. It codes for CAVGQTSYEQYF.

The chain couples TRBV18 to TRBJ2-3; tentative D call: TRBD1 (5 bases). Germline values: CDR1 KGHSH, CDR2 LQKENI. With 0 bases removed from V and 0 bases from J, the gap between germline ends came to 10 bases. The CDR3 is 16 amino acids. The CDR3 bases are TGTGCCAGCTCACCACCGCAGGGTACTAGCACAGATACGCAGTATTTT. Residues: CASSPPQGTSTDTQYF.

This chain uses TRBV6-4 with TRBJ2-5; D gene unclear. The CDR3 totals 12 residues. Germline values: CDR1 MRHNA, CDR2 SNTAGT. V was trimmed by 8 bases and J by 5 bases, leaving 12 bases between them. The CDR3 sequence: CASSPGPETQYF. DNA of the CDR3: TGTGCCAGCTCCCCAGGCCCGGAGACCCAGTACTTC.

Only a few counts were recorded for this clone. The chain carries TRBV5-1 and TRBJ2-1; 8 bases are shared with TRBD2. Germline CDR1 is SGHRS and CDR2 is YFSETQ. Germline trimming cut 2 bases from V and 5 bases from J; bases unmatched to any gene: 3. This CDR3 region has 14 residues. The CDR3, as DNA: TGCGCCAGCAGCTTTAGCGGGGACAACAATGAGCAGTTCTTC. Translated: CASSFSGDNNEQFF.

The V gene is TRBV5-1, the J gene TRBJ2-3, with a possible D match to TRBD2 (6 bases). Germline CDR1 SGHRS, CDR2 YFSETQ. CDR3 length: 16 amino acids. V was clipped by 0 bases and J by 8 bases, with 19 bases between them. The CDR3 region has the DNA TGCGCCAGCAGCTTGGAAGCGCGGGCCGGGCGGGGTACGCAGTATTTT. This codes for CASSLEARAGRGTQYF.

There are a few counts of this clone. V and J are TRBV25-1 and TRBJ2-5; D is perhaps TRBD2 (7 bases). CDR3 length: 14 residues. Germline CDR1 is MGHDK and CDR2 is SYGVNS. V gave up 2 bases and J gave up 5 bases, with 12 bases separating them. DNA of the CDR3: TGTGCCAGCAGTGAAGCGGGGGCCCCTGAGACCCAGTACTTC. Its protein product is CASSEAGAPETQYF.

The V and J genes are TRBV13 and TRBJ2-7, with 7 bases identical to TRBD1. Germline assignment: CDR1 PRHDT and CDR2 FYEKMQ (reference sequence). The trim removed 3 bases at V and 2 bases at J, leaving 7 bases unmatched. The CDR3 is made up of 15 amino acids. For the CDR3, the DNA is TGTGCCAGCAGCTTTGGGGATGACAGGGCCTACGAGCAGTACTTC. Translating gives CASSFGDDRAYEQYF.

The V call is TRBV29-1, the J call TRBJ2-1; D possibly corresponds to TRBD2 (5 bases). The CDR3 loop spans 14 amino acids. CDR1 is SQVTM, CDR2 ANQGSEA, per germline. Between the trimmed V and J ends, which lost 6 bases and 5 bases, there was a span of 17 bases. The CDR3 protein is CSVSPRGPNNEQFF. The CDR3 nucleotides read TGCAGCGTAAGCCCGAGAGGGCCTAACAATGAGCAGTTCTTC.

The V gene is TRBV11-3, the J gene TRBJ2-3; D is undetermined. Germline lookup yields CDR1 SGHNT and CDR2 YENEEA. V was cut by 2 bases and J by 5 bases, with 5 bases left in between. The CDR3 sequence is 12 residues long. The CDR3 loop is CASSLIGDTQYF. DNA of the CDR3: TGTGCCAGCAGCTTAATTGGAGATACGCAGTATTTT.

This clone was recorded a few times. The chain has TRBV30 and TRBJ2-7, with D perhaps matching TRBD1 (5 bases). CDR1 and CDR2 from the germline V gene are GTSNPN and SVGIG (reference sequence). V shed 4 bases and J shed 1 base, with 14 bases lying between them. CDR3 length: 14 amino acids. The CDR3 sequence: CAWNPPRASYEQYF. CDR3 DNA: TGTGCCTGGAACCCTCCCAGGGCTTCCTACGAGCAGTACTTC.

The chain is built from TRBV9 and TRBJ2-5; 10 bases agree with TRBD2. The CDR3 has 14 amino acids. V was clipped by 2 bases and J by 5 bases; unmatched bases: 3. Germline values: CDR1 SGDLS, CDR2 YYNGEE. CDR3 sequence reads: CASSVGLAMETQYF. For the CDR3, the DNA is TGTGCCAGCAGCGTGGGACTAGCGATGGAGACCCAGTACTTC.

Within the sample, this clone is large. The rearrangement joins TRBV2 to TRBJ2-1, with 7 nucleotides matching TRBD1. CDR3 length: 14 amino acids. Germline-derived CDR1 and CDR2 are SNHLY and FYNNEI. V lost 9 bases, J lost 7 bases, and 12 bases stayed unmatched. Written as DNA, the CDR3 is TGTGCCAGAGGCCCGGACAGGAGGTTAAATGAGCAGTTCTTC. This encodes CARGPDRRLNEQFF. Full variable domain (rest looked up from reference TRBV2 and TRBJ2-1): EPEVTQTPSHQVTQMGQEVILRCVPISNHLYFYWYRQILGQKVEFLVSFYNNEISEKSEIFDDQFSVERPDGSNFTLKIRSTKLEDSAMYFCARGPDRRLNEQFFGPGTRLTVL.

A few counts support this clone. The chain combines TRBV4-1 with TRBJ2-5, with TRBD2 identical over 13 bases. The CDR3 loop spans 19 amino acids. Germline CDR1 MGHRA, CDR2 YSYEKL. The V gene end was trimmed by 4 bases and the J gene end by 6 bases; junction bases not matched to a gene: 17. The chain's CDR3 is CASSRTLTSGGSHPQTQYF. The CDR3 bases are TGCGCCAGCAGCCGAACCCTGACTAGCGGGGGGTCCCACCCGCAGACCCAGTACTTC.

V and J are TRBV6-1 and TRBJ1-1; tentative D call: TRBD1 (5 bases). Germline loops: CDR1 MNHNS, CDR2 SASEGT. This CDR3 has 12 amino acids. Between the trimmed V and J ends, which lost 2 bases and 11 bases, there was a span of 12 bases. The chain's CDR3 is CASSEPPAGAFF. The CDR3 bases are TGTGCCAGCAGTGAACCCCCCGCAGGGGCTTTCTTT.

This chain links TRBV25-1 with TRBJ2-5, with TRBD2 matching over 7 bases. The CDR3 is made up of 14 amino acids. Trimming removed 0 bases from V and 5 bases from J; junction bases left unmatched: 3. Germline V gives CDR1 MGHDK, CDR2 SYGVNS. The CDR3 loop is CASSEYWGGETQYF. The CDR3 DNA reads TGTGCCAGCAGTGAATATTGGGGGGGGGAGACCCAGTACTTC.

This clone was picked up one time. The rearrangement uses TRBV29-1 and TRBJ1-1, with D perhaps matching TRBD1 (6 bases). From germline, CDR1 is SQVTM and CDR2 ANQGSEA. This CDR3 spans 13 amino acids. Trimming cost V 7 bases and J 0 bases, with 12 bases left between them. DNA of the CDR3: TGCAGCGCTCACGGACAGATGAACACTGAAGCTTTCTTT. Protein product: CSAHGQMNTEAFF.

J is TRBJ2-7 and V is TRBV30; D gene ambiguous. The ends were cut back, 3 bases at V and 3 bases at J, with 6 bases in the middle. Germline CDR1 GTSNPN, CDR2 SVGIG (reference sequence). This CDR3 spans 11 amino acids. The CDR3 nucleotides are TGTGCCTGGAGAGGTAGCTACGAGCAGTACTTC. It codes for CAWRGSYEQYF. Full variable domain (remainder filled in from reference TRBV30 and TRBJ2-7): SQTIHQWPATLVQPVGSPLSLECTVEGTSNPNLYWYRQAAGRGLQLLFYSVGIGQISSEVPQNLSASRPQDRQFILSSKKLLLSDSGFYLCAWRGSYEQYFGPGTRLTVT.

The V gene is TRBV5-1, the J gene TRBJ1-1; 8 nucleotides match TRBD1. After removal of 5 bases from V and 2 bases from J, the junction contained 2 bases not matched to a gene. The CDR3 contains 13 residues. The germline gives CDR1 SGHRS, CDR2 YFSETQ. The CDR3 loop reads CASRTGANTEAFF. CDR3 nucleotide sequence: TGCGCCAGCAGGACAGGGGCCAACACTGAAGCTTTCTTT.

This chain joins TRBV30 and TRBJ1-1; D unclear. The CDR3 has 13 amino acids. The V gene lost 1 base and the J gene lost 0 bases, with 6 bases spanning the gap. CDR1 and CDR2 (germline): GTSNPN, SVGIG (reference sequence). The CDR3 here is CAWSATLNTEAFF. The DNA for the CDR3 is TGTGCCTGGAGTGCCACCCTGAACACTGAAGCTTTCTTT. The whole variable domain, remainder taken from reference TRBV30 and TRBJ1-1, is SQTIHQWPATLVQPVGSPLSLECTVEGTSNPNLYWYRQAAGRGLQLLFYSVGIGQISSEVPQNLSASRPQDRQFILSSKKLLLSDSGFYLCAWSATLNTEAFFGQGTRLTVV.

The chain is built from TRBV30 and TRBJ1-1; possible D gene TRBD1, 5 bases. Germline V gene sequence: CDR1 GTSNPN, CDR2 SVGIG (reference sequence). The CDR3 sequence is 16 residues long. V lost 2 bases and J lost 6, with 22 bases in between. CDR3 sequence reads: CAWSPTIRDGTSEAFF. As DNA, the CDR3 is TGTGCCTGGAGTCCTACGATCCGGGACGGGACCTCTGAAGCTTTCTTT.

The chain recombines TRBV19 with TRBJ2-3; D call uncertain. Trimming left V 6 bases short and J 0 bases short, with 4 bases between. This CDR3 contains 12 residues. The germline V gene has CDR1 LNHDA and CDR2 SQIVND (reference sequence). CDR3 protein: CASSPSTDTQYF. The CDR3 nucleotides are TGTGCCAGTAGCCCCAGCACAGATACGCAGTATTTT. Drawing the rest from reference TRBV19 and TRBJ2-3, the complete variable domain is DGGITQSPKYLFRKEGQNVTLSCEQNLNHDAMYWYRQDPGQGLRLIYYSQIVNDFQKGDIAEGYSVSREKKESFPLTVTSAQKNPTAFYLCASSPSTDTQYFGPGTRLTVL.

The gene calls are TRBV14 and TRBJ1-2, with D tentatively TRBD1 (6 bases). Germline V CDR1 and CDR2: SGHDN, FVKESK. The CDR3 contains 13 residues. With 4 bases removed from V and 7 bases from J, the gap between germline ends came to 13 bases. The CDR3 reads CASSPQGIGGYTF. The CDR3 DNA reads TGTGCCAGCAGCCCACAGGGTATAGGTGGCTACACCTTC. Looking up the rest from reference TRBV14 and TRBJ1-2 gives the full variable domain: EAGVTQFPSHSVIEKGQTVTLRCDPISGHDNLYWYRRVMGKEIKFLLHFVKESKQDESGMPNNRFLAERTGGTYSTLKVQPAELEDSGVYFCASSPQGIGGYTFGSGTRLTVV.

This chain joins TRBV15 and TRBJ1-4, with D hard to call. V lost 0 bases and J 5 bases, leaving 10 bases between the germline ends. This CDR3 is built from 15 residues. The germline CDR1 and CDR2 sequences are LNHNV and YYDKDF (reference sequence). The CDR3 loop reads CATSRDRPRNEKLFF. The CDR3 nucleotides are TGTGCCACCAGCAGAGATCGGCCCCGCAATGAAAAACTGTTTTTT.

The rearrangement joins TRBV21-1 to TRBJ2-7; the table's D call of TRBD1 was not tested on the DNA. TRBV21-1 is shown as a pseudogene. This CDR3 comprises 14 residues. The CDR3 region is CASPTPTGLYEQYF. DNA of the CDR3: TGTGCCAGCCCCACTCCGACAGGACTCTACGAGCAGTACTTC.